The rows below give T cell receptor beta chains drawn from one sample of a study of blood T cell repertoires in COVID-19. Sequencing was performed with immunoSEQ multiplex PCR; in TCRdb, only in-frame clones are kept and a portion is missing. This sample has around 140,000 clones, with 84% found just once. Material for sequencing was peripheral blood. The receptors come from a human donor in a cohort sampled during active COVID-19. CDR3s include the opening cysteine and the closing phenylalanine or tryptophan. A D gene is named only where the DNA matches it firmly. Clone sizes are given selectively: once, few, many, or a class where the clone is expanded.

DNA: TGTGCCAGCAGCCCCCTGGGGGGGGCAATCGCCTACAATGAGCAGTTCTTC; CDR3: CASSPLGGAIAYNEQFF; J: TRBJ2-1; V: TRBV7-8; D: .; size: .
DNA: TGTGCCAGCAGGGGGGCCCACGAGAATGAGCAGTTCTTC; CDR3: CASRGAHENEQFF; J: TRBJ2-1; V: TRBV21-1; D: .; size: .
DNA: TGTGCCAGACCTAGACAGGGGCTCGTGAACACTGAAGCTTTCTTT; CDR3: CARPRQGLVNTEAFF; J: TRBJ1-1; V: TRBV19; D: TRBD1; size: .
DNA: TGTGCCAGTAGTATAGCGAGCGGGGGGACGAACACCGGGGAGCTGTTTTTT; CDR3: CASSIASGGTNTGELFF; J: TRBJ2-2; V: TRBV19; D: TRBD2; size: .
DNA: TGCGCCAGCAGCCAATCCTATAGCGGGAGTAACAATGAGCAGTTCTTC; CDR3: CASSQSYSGSNNEQFF; J: TRBJ2-1; V: TRBV5-1; D: TRBD2; size: once
DNA: TGTGCCAGCAGCTTGCCCTCCGGGACAGGGTCTACCTATGGCTACACCTTC; CDR3: CASSLPSGTGSTYGYTF; J: TRBJ1-2; V: TRBV5-5; D: TRBD1; size: .
DNA: TGTGCCAGCAGCCGACCGGGACAGGGAGGTAGGGGAACTGAAGCTTTCTTT; CDR3: CASSRPGQGGRGTEAFF; J: TRBJ1-1; V: TRBV5-6; D: TRBD1; size: .
DNA: TGTGCCAGCAGCCGACAGGGCACTGAAGCTTTCTTT; CDR3: CASSRQGTEAFF; J: TRBJ1-1; V: TRBV6-2/TRBV6-3; D: TRBD1; size: .
DNA: TGTGCCACCAGCAGAGAAGTCGGCAGGGAGGGTGCTGAAGCTTTCTTT; CDR3: CATSREVGREGAEAFF; J: TRBJ1-1; V: TRBV15; D: .; size: .
DNA: TGTGCCAGCAGCCAAGTTGGGCAGTCCGATACGCAGTATTTT; CDR3: CASSQVGQSDTQYF; J: TRBJ2-3; V: TRBV14; D: .; size: .
DNA: TGTGCCAGCAGCGTTAGGACAGGGGTCGGCTATGGCTACACCTTC; CDR3: CASSVRTGVGYGYTF; J: TRBJ1-2; V: TRBV9; D: TRBD1; size: once
DNA: TGTGCAAGTCGCTTGCTTACATCACACCGGAACACTGAAGCTTTCTTT; CDR3: CASRLLTSHRNTEAFF; J: TRBJ1-1; V: TRBV12-2; D: .; size: .
DNA: TGTGCCAGCAGCTTAGGTACAGTCAATTCACCCCTCCACTTT; CDR3: CASSLGTVNSPLHF; J: TRBJ1-6; V: TRBV7-3; D: .; size: .
DNA: TGTGCCAGTAGTGTCCAGGGCAGAGGCACTGAAGCTTTCTTT; CDR3: CASSVQGRGTEAFF; J: TRBJ1-1; V: TRBV19; D: .; size: .
DNA: TGTGCCAGACTCCACAGGGACCACAATGAGCAGTTCTTC; CDR3: CARLHRDHNEQFF; J: TRBJ2-1; V: TRBV6-5; D: .; size: .
DNA: TGCGCCAGCAGCCAAGGCCCGGATCAGCCCCAGCATTTT; CDR3: CASSQGPDQPQHF; J: TRBJ1-5; V: TRBV4-3; D: .; size: .
DNA: TGTGCCAGCAGCTCCGGACTAGCCAAAAACATTCAGTACTTC; CDR3: CASSSGLAKNIQYF; J: TRBJ2-4; V: TRBV5-4; D: .; size: .
DNA: TGTGCCAGCAGTTACTCGAGTAGGGAGTCATCCCCCCAGTACTTC; CDR3: CASSYSSRESSPQYF; J: TRBJ2-5; V: TRBV6-2/TRBV6-3; D: .; size: .
DNA: TGCGCCAGCAGCCCTGGACAGGGGTTGGGAGGCTACACCTTC; CDR3: CASSPGQGLGGYTF; J: TRBJ1-2; V: TRBV5-1; D: TRBD1; size: .
DNA: TGTGCCAGCAGACGGACAGGGGGGTCGGGTGAAGCTTTCTTT; CDR3: CASRRTGGSGEAFF; J: TRBJ1-1; V: TRBV9; D: TRBD1; size: .
DNA: TGCAGTGCTAGTGACGGAACCGGGACAGGGGGCAATGGCTACACCTTC; CDR3: CSASDGTGTGGNGYTF; J: TRBJ1-2; V: TRBV20-1; D: TRBD1; size: .
DNA: TGTGCCAGTAGTCGGGTGAGGGGGGGCACTGAAGCTTTCTTT; CDR3: CASSRVRGGTEAFF; J: TRBJ1-1; V: TRBV19; D: .; size: .
DNA: TGTGCCAGCTCGTTTTCGGCCTACAATGAGCAGTTCTTC; CDR3: CASSFSAYNEQFF; J: TRBJ2-1; V: TRBV12-3/TRBV12-4; D: .; size: few
DNA: TGTGCCAGCAGTGAAGAGACAGGGCTGGGCTATGGCTACACCTTC; CDR3: CASSEETGLGYGYTF; J: TRBJ1-2; V: TRBV2; D: TRBD1; size: .
DNA: TGTGCCAGCCTGGGGGGGATTAACTACGAGCAGTACTTC; CDR3: CASLGGINYEQYF; J: TRBJ2-7; V: TRBV6-5; D: TRBD2; size: .
DNA: TGTGCCAGCGGCAGGGGTGGATCAACTAATGAAAAACTGTTTTTT; CDR3: CASGRGGSTNEKLFF; J: TRBJ1-4; V: TRBV6-5; D: .; size: .
DNA: TGTGCCAGCAGCCGCCCGGGCACAGATACGCAGTATTTT; CDR3: CASSRPGTDTQYF; J: TRBJ2-3; V: TRBV12-3/TRBV12-4; D: .; size: .
DNA: TGTGCCAGCAGCGTTCAGGGGGGTCTCGCTTTCTTT; CDR3: CASSVQGGLAFF; J: TRBJ1-1; V: TRBV7-9; D: TRBD1; size: .
DNA: TGTGCCAGCAGTCCCGGACGGAGGTACCAAGAGACCCAGTACTTC; CDR3: CASSPGRRYQETQYF; J: TRBJ2-5; V: TRBV6-2/TRBV6-3; D: .; size: .
DNA: TGTGCCTGGGGAAGAGGGGGCGTTCAGCCCCAGCATTTT; CDR3: CAWGRGGVQPQHF; J: TRBJ1-5; V: TRBV30; D: TRBD1; size: .
DNA: TGTGCCAGCAGCCTTCCCCCCGCAGGGCACCACGAGCAGTACTTC; CDR3: CASSLPPAGHHEQYF; J: TRBJ2-7; V: TRBV21-1; D: .; size: .
DNA: TGTGCCAGCAGCAGGGACATCACATATGGCTACACCTTC; CDR3: CASSRDITYGYTF; J: TRBJ1-2; V: TRBV7-8; D: .; size: .
DNA: TGTGCCAGCAGCTTAGGCAGAAGTAGCAATCAGCCCCAGCATTTT; CDR3: CASSLGRSSNQPQHF; J: TRBJ1-5; V: TRBV11-2; D: .; size: .
DNA: TGTGCCAGCTCACCACAACAAGACACTGAAGCTTTCTTT; CDR3: CASSPQQDTEAFF; J: TRBJ1-1; V: TRBV18; D: .; size: .
DNA: TGTGCCAGCAGCGAGCGGGGCGGGAGTACAGATACGCAGTATTTT; CDR3: CASSERGGSTDTQYF; J: TRBJ2-3; V: TRBV7-2; D: TRBD2; size: .
DNA: TGTGCCAGCAGTTACGGGCTGCCTGATGGTACGCAGTATTTT; CDR3: CASSYGLPDGTQYF; J: TRBJ2-3; V: TRBV6-5; D: .; size: once
DNA: TGTGCCAGCAGTGATGGCCCCTACAATGAGCAGTTCTTC; CDR3: CASSDGPYNEQFF; J: TRBJ2-1; V: TRBV2; D: .; size: .
DNA: TGTGCCAGCAGCGCCGGACACTACATGAACACTGAAGCTTTCTTT; CDR3: CASSAGHYMNTEAFF; J: TRBJ1-1; V: TRBV7-3; D: .; size: .
DNA: TGTGCCGCTGGGGGGAAGGGGTATGGCTACACCTTC; CDR3: CAAGGKGYGYTF; J: TRBJ1-2; V: TRBV6-5; D: .; size: .
DNA: TGTGCCAGCAGCTCGCCGGGGGTGGAGACCCAGTACTTC; CDR3: CASSSPGVETQYF; J: TRBJ2-5; V: TRBV11-2; D: .; size: .
DNA: TGTGCCAGCAGCTTAGCGAGTGGGGCGCGGACTGAAGCTTTCTTT; CDR3: CASSLASGARTEAFF; J: TRBJ1-1; V: TRBV7-2; D: .; size: .
DNA: TGTGCCAGCACCCGACGGGAACCCTATGGCTACACCTTC; CDR3: CASTRREPYGYTF; J: TRBJ1-2; V: TRBV12-3/TRBV12-4; D: .; size: .
DNA: TGTGCCAGTAGTATAGCCCCAGGGTCTGGGAACACTGAAGCTTTCTTT; CDR3: CASSIAPGSGNTEAFF; J: TRBJ1-1; V: TRBV19; D: .; size: .
DNA: TGTGCCAGCAGCTTGACGCGGGGGGGCCAAAAAAACATTCAGTACTTC; CDR3: CASSLTRGGQKNIQYF; J: TRBJ2-4; V: TRBV7-2; D: TRBD2; size: .
DNA: TGCGCCAGCAGCTTGCAGGGGACGCCTGAAGCTTTCTTT; CDR3: CASSLQGTPEAFF; J: TRBJ1-1; V: TRBV5-1; D: .; size: few
DNA: TGTGCCAGCAGCCTTCTAGTGGGCAGGGATGGCTACACCTTC; CDR3: CASSLLVGRDGYTF; J: TRBJ1-2; V: TRBV7-2; D: .; size: .
DNA: TGTGCCAGCAGTGAAATTGAAACGGGAGGGGCAGATACGCAGTATTTT; CDR3: CASSEIETGGADTQYF; J: TRBJ2-3; V: TRBV25-1; D: TRBD2; size: .
DNA: TGTGCCAGCAGGGCCCGGAAGGGGGCCTCTAACTATGGCTACACCTTC; CDR3: CASRARKGASNYGYTF; J: TRBJ1-2; V: TRBV2; D: TRBD1; size: .
DNA: TGTGCCATCAGTGAGTCAGGGGTAGGCAGTTACTATGGCTACACCTTC; CDR3: CAISESGVGSYYGYTF; J: TRBJ1-2; V: TRBV10-3; D: .; size: once
DNA: TGTGCCAGCAGCCGAGGGCTCAAGGAGACCCAGTACTTC; CDR3: CASSRGLKETQYF; J: TRBJ2-5; V: TRBV14; D: .; size: .
DNA: TGTGCCAGCAGCCGAACCCTGACTAGCGAAGGCACAGATACGCAGTATTTT; CDR3: CASSRTLTSEGTDTQYF; J: TRBJ2-3; V: TRBV14; D: TRBD2; size: few
DNA: TGTGCCAGCAGCCCCACCGGACAGTCGAACACTGAAGCTTTCTTT; CDR3: CASSPTGQSNTEAFF; J: TRBJ1-1; V: TRBV9; D: .; size: .
DNA: TGTGCCACCTTCGTACAGGGGGACAGCTCCTACGAGCAGTACTTC; CDR3: CATFVQGDSSYEQYF; J: TRBJ2-7; V: TRBV6-6; D: TRBD1; size: .
DNA: TGCGCCAGCAGCGACGACAGGGGCGCAGGAGTTGAAGCTTTCTTT; CDR3: CASSDDRGAGVEAFF; J: TRBJ1-1; V: TRBV5-1; D: TRBD1; size: .
DNA: TGTGCCAGCAGCCCTGCGGCGGGGGCTAACTATGGCTACACCTTC; CDR3: CASSPAAGANYGYTF; J: TRBJ1-2; V: TRBV3-1/TRBV3-2; D: .; size: .
DNA: TGTGCCAGTAGCAGAGGCGGGAGGGCGAACACCGGGGAGCTGTTTTTT; CDR3: CASSRGGRANTGELFF; J: TRBJ2-2; V: TRBV19; D: TRBD2; size: few
DNA: TGTGCCAGCAGTCCCGGGGGGGCCGGCGAGCAGTACTTC; CDR3: CASSPGGAGEQYF; J: TRBJ2-7; V: TRBV6-2/TRBV6-3; D: TRBD2; size: .
DNA: TGTGCCAGCAGCGGCCGAGTTGGAGAGACCCAGTACTTC; CDR3: CASSGRVGETQYF; J: TRBJ2-5; V: TRBV9; D: .; size: .
DNA: TGCGCCAGCAGCACCGGACAGGGGGACACCGGGGAGCTGTTTTTT; CDR3: CASSTGQGDTGELFF; J: TRBJ2-2; V: TRBV5-1; D: TRBD1; size: .
DNA: TGTGCCAGCAGAGTTACAGGGGTAACTCTGGTTAACTATGGCTACACCTTC; CDR3: CASRVTGVTLVNYGYTF; J: TRBJ1-2; V: TRBV7-2; D: TRBD1; size: .